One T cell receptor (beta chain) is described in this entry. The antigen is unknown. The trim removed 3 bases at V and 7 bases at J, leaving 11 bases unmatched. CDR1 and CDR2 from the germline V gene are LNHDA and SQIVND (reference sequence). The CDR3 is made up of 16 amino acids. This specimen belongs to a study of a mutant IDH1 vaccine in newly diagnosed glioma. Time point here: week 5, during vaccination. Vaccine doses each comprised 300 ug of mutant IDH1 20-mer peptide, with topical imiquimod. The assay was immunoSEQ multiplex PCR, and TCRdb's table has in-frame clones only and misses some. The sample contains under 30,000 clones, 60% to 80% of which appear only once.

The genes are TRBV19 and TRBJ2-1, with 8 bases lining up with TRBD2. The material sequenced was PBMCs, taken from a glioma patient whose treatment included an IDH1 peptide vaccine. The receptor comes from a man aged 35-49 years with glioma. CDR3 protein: CASSIAGLAAGNEQFF. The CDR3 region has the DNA TGTGCCAGTAGTATCGCCGGACTAGCAGCCGGGAATGAGCAGTTCTTC.